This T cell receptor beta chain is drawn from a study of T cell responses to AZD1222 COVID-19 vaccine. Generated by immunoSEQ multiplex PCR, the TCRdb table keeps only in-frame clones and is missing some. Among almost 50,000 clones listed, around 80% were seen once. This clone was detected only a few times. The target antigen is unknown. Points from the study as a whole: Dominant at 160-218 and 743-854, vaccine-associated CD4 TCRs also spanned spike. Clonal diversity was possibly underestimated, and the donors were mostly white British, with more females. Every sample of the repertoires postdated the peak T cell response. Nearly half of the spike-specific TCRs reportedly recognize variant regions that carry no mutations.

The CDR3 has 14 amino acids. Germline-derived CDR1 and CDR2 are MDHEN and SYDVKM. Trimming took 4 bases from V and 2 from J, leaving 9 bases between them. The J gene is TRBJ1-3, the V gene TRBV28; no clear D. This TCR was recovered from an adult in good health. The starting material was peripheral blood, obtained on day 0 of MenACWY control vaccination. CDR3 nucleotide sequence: TGTGCCAGCAGTTGGGGAAATACTGGAAACACCATATATTTT. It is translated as CASSWGNTGNTIYF.